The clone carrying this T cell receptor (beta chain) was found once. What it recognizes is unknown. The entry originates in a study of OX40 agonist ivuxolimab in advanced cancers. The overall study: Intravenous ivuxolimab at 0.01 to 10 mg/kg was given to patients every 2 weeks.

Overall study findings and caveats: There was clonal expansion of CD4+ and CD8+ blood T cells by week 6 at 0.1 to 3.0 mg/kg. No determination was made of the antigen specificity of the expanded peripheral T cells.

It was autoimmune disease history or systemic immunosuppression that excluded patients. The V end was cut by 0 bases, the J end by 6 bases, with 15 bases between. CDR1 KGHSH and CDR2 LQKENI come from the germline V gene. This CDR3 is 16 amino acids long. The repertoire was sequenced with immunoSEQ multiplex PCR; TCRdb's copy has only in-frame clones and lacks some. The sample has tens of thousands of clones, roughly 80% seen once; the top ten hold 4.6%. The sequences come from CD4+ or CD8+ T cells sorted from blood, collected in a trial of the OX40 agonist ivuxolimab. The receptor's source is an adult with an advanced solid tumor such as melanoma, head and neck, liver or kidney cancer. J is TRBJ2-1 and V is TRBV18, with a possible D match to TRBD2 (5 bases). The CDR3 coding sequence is TGTGCCAGCTCACCACCCCGATTGGCGGGTGGCAATGAGCAGTTCTTC. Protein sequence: CASSPPRLAGGNEQFF.